One and the same sample provided the 22 T cell receptor beta chains below, sequenced in a study of CD8 T cells in Susac syndrome. Reverse transcription of roughly 0.45 to 1 ug RNA was performed with random hexamers. TCRdb independently ran MiXCR on the immunoSEQ multiplex PCR reads; one entry per CDR3 protein. Of around 130,000 distinct CDR3 sequences detected, roughly 96% appear once; the ten largest clones hold around 0.12%. The sample taken for sequencing was CD4+ T cells from PBMCs. These receptors came from a human donor in good health.

The chain employs TRBV12-3 or TRBV12-4 and TRBJ1-4; TRBD1 is a possible D gene (6 bases). Trimming left V 3 bases short and J 7 bases short, with 12 bases between. The CDR3 is 14 residues long. The CDR3 DNA reads TGTGCCAGCAGTTTTAGACAGGAGGGTGAAAAACTGTTTTTT. It yields the protein CASSFRQEGEKLFF.

This chain links TRBV6-5 with TRBJ1-5, with TRBD1 as a possible D gene (6 bases). This CDR3 spans 18 amino acids. V was cut by 0 bases and J by 0 bases, with 15 bases left in between. Looked up from germline, CDR1 is MNHEY and CDR2 is SVGAGI. The CDR3 loop reads CASSYSSPGHSSNQPQHF. In DNA, the CDR3 is TGTGCCAGCAGTTACTCTTCCCCGGGACATTCTAGCAATCAGCCCCAGCATTTT.

The gene calls are TRBV19 and TRBJ2-7, with a possible D match to TRBD1 (6 bases). This CDR3 is 13 amino acids long. The V gene lost 8 bases and the J gene lost 2 bases, with 13 bases spanning the gap. Germline V gene lookup returns CDR1 LNHDA and CDR2 SQIVND (reference sequence). In nucleotides, the CDR3 is TGTGCCAGTCAGAAACAGGGTACCTACGAGCAGTACTTC. Amino acid sequence: CASQKQGTYEQYF.

The chain employs TRBV3-1 and TRBJ1-2; D possibly corresponds to TRBD1 (5 bases). The ends were cut back, 5 bases at V and 2 bases at J, with 18 bases in the middle. This CDR3 comprises 16 residues. The germline gives CDR1 LGHDT, CDR2 YNNKEL (reference sequence). The CDR3 here is CASSYQREGYNYGYTF. CDR3 DNA: TGTGCCAGCAGCTATCAAAGAGAGGGGTACAACTATGGCTACACCTTC.

The rearrangement links TRBV12-3 or TRBV12-4 to TRBJ2-7; 11 bases agree with TRBD2. J was trimmed by 0 bases and V by 6 bases; bases with no gene match: 10. The CDR3 sequence is 17 residues long. CDR3 coding DNA: TGTGCCAGCAGGCAATCTACTAGCGGGAGTAACTCCTACGAGCAGTACTTC. Protein product: CASRQSTSGSNSYEQYF.

The rearrangement joins TRBV27 to TRBJ1-1; D uncertain. Trimming cost V 3 bases and J 4 bases, with 12 bases left between them. CDR3 size: 14 residues. Germline V gene lookup returns CDR1 MNHEY and CDR2 SMNVEV (reference sequence). CDR3 sequence reads: CASSFAGRVTEAFF. The CDR3 nucleotides are TGTGCCAGCAGTTTCGCGGGGAGGGTCACTGAAGCTTTCTTT.

This clonotype came up once. The CDR3 coding sequence is TGCGCCAGCAGCCCCACCTTCGGGGGGAGCAATCAGCCCCAGCATTTT. It is translated as CASSPTFGGSNQPQHF. The chain joins TRBV5-1 to TRBJ1-5; possible D gene TRBD1, 5 bases. The CDR3 loop spans 16 amino acids. CDR1 is SGHRS and CDR2 is YFSETQ in the germline V gene. Trimming took off 4 bases at V and 1 base at J, with 15 bases between the two ends.

The genes are TRBV2 and TRBJ2-2, with D perhaps given as TRBD1 or TRBD2 (6 bases each). Germline CDR1 reads SNHLY; CDR2 reads FYNNEI. The CDR3 totals 17 residues. V was pared by 6 bases and J by 7 bases, with 24 bases between. CDR3 DNA sequence: TGTGCCAGCAGAGGGGGGCTAGCAGGAATACAAAGCGGGGAGCTGTTTTTT. As protein: CASRGGLAGIQSGELFF.

The V call is TRBV28, the J call TRBJ2-7, with 9 bases that match TRBD1. Germline CDR1 MDHEN, CDR2 SYDVKM. V dropped 5 bases and J dropped 4; count of bases not matched to a gene: 6. The CDR3 extends over 14 amino acids. CDR3 in amino acids: CASSRTGESYEQYF. In DNA form, the CDR3 reads TGTGCCAGCAGTCGGACAGGGGAATCTTACGAGCAGTACTTC.

The chain joins TRBV10-3 to TRBJ2-7; possibly TRBD1 for D (5 bases). The V end lost 0 bases, the J end lost 5 bases, and 17 bases lay between the germline ends. This CDR3 is built from 16 residues. From germline, CDR1 is ENHRY and CDR2 SYGVKD. The CDR3 here is CAISESKGASWNEQYF. CDR3 DNA sequence: TGTGCCATCAGTGAGTCGAAAGGGGCCTCCTGGAACGAGCAGTACTTC.

The V and J genes are TRBV7-9 and TRBJ1-5; no reliable D call. The CDR3 spans 15 residues. The germline V and J ends were trimmed by 3 bases and 9 bases, with 18 bases remaining between them. In germline, CDR1 is SEHNR, CDR2 FQNEAQ (reference sequence). The CDR3 region has the DNA TGTGCCAGCAGCTTCGGGATCCGCGATAATGCGCCCCAGCATTTT. Translation: CASSFGIRDNAPQHF.

V usage is TRBV29-1 and J usage is TRBJ2-1, with D possibly TRBD2 on 5 matching bases. The V gene lost 7 bases and the J gene lost 7 bases, with 11 bases spanning the gap. CDR1 is SQVTM and CDR2 is ANQGSEA in the germline V gene. The CDR3 runs to 11 residues. CDR3 region: CSASPGNEQFF. CDR3 nucleotides: TGCAGCGCCAGCCCGGGGAATGAGCAGTTCTTC.

V usage is TRBV29-1 and J usage is TRBJ2-5, with TRBD2 matching over 11 bases. The V and J ends lost 5 bases and 5 bases, in that order; junction bases with no gene match: 7. The CDR3 consists of 14 residues. Germline V lookup: CDR1 SQVTM, CDR2 ANQGSEA. In DNA form, the CDR3 reads TGCAGCGTTTCAAGGGCTAGCGGGGGGGAGACCCAGTACTTC. The encoded protein is CSVSRASGGETQYF.

CDR3: CASSLFPTLVGAGQFF. CDR3 nucleotide sequence: TGTGCCAGCAGTTTATTCCCGACCCTAGTTGGCGCGGGGCAGTTCTTC. This chain uses TRBV28 with TRBJ2-1; TRBD2 is a possible D gene (5 bases). CDR1 is MDHEN, CDR2 SYDVKM, per germline. There are 16 residues in the CDR3. Trimming removed 1 base from V and 12 bases from J, with 22 bases in between. The whole variable domain, remainder taken from reference TRBV28 and TRBJ2-1, is DVKVTQSSRYLVKRTGEKVFLECVQDMDHENMFWYRQDPGLGLRLIYFSYDVKMKEKGDIPEGYSVSREKKERFSLILESASTNQTSMYLCASSLFPTLVGAGQFFGPGTRLTVL.

J is TRBJ2-1 and V is TRBV20-1; 8 bases line up with TRBD2. V shed 0 bases and J 3 bases; nucleotides not matched to a gene: 7. The CDR3 sequence is 16 residues long. Germline V gives CDR1 DFQATT, CDR2 SNEGSKA (reference sequence). CDR3 in DNA: TGCAGTGCTAGAGATAGGACTAGCACCCGCTACAATGAGCAGTTCTTC. Translation: CSARDRTSTRYNEQFF.

The V and J genes are TRBV7-9 and TRBJ1-1; D is ambiguous. The CDR3 runs 13 residues. Trimming pared 2 bases from V and 1 base from J, leaving 5 bases between. Germline V gene data show CDR1 as SEHNR and CDR2 as FQNEAQ (reference sequence). CDR3 residues: CASSLKENTEAFF. The DNA for the CDR3 is TGTGCCAGCAGCTTAAAGGAGAACACTGAAGCTTTCTTT.

CDR3 nucleotide sequence: TGTGCCAGCCAATCGACAGGGCAGGAGACCCAGTACTTC. Translated, it gives CASQSTGQETQYF. V gene TRBV18 combines with J gene TRBJ2-5; 7 bases align to TRBD1. This CDR3 region has 13 residues. V was pared by 8 bases and J by 5 bases, with 8 bases of the junction left unmatched. Germline V CDR1 and CDR2: KGHSH, LQKENI.

The chain has TRBV21-1 and TRBJ2-2; the D call TRBD2 from the table was never checked on the DNA. TRBV21-1 is tagged as a pseudogene. This CDR3 has 16 amino acids. Here the CDR3 DNA reads TGTGCCAGTAAAGCCGGACTAGCCGGGTACACCGGGGAGCTGTTTTTT. This sequence encodes CASKAGLAGYTGELFF.

The V and J genes are TRBV7-9 and TRBJ2-3; tentatively, D is TRBD2 (5 bases). The germline CDR1 and CDR2 sequences are SEHNR and FQNEAQ (reference sequence). This CDR3 region has 15 residues. Trimming shortened V by 2 bases and J by 4 bases, and 13 bases separated the two germline ends. The CDR3 loop is CASSLNPSFSDTQYF. For the CDR3, the DNA is TGTGCCAGCAGCTTAAACCCTAGCTTTTCAGATACGCAGTATTTT.

This clonotype has a single count. The CDR3 loop is CASSLLSGTGRTYEQQYF. The CDR3 DNA reads as TGTGCCAGCAGTTTGCTCTCCGGGACAGGGAGAACCTACGAACAGCAGTACTTC. This chain joins TRBV28 and TRBJ2-7, with 9 bases fitting TRBD1. The CDR3 spans 18 residues. Per germline, CDR1 MDHEN and CDR2 SYDVKM. V was pared by 3 bases and J by 8 bases, with 20 bases of the junction left unmatched. Drawing the rest from reference TRBV28 and TRBJ2-7, the complete variable domain is DVKVTQSSRYLVKRTGEKVFLECVQDMDHENMFWYRQDPGLGLRLIYFSYDVKMKEKGDIPEGYSVSREKKERFSLILESASTNQTSMYLCASSLLSGTGRTYEQQYFGPGTRLTVT.

The CDR3 DNA reads TGTGCCAGCAGCTTAGAAGCGGGAGTCAACACCGGGGAGCTGTTTTTT. Translating it yields CASSLEAGVNTGELFF. The chain recombines TRBV7-8 with TRBJ2-2, with TRBD2 matching over 8 bases. CDR3 length: 16 residues. CDR1 is SGHVS and CDR2 is FQNEAQ in the germline V gene. Losses at the gene ends were 1 base for V and 2 bases for J; bases not matched to a gene: 3.

J is TRBJ2-3 and V is TRBV5-1; 8 positions agree with TRBD2. The CDR3 length is 14 residues. Germline assignment: CDR1 SGHRS and CDR2 YFSETQ. V gave up 8 bases and J gave up 0 bases; unmatched junction bases: 5. The CDR3 sequence is CASLAGTSTDTQYF. CDR3 in DNA: TGCGCCAGTCTAGCGGGCACTAGCACAGATACGCAGTATTTT.